The subject of this entry is one TCR beta chain. What it recognizes is unknown. The record originates from a study of CD8 T cells in ankylosing spondylitis. Study outcomes and limitations: Blood from ankylosing spondylitis patients appeared to carry a characteristic roughly eight-variant TCR beta motif. Researchers report that disease-linked clones proved CD8+ and relatively rare in peripheral blood. Previously reported in reactive arthritis synovial fluid and blood were some of the motif variants. There was reportedly significant enrichment of clones that were disease-linked in matched ankylosing spondylitis synovial fluid.

Making the TCR beta libraries involved quantitative 5'-RACE with molecular barcodes. TCRdb reprocessed the 5' RACE reads via MiXCR and lists one record per CDR3 protein. This sample has about 330,000 distinct CDR3 sequences, with around 8% found just once. V lost 5 bases and J 0 bases, leaving 5 bases between the germline ends. Per germline, CDR1 DFQATT and CDR2 SNEGSKA (reference sequence). The CDR3 is 12 residues long. The rearrangement joins TRBV20-1 to TRBJ2-1; D gene uncertain. The material sequenced was blood, either unsorted or a sorted T cell fraction (not recorded which). The source is a male donor with ankylosing spondylitis. CDR3: CSAPSSYNEQFF. The CDR3 coding sequence is TGCAGTGCTCCCAGCTCCTACAATGAGCAGTTCTTC.